Below are 23 T cell receptor beta chains sequenced from a single sample in a study of cytomegalovirus exposure and HLA in healthy donors. It was with 60 Vbeta and 13 Jbeta primers that the PCR ran. Here immunoSEQ multiplex PCR was the method, and the copy in TCRdb shows in-frame clones only, minus some. The repertoire has some 110,000 clones, roughly 77% of them found once; the top ten carry around 2.5%. The source material was PBMCs. These receptors were obtained from a man aged 35 to 55 in good health and CMV-seronegative.

The rearrangement links TRBV6-6 to TRBJ1-1; TRBD1 agrees at 7 bases. Germline-derived CDR1 and CDR2 are MNHNY and SVGAGI (reference sequence). With 5 bases clipped from V and 3 bases from J, the junction kept 9 bases outside the gene matches. The CDR3 loop spans 15 amino acids. DNA for the CDR3: TGTGCCAGCAGTCGTGGGTCAGGGGGAGACACTGAAGCTTTCTTT. Translating gives CASSRGSGGDTEAFF.

This chain connects TRBV7-7 to TRBJ2-5, with 8 bases aligning to TRBD1. The CDR3 is 16 residues long. V shed 6 bases, J shed 1 base, and the junction held 10 bases outside the gene matches. Germline V CDR1 and CDR2: SSHAT, FNYEAQ (reference sequence). CDR3 DNA: TGTGCCAGCAGTTCTGACAGGGGAGGAGGCCAAGAGACCCAGTACTTC. Its protein product is CASSSDRGGGQETQYF.

The CDR3, as DNA: TGTGCCAGCAGCCAGATCGTACAGGGATGGTATGGCTACACCTTC. It codes for CASSQIVQGWYGYTF. V gene TRBV7-9 combines with J gene TRBJ1-2; possibly TRBD1 for D (6 bases). V lost 5 bases, J lost 5 bases, and 18 bases lay in between. The CDR3 extends over 15 amino acids. Per germline, CDR1 SEHNR and CDR2 FQNEAQ (reference sequence). Using reference TRBV7-9 and TRBJ1-2 for the parts outside the CDR3, the full variable domain is DTGVSQNPRHKITKRGQNVTFRCDPISEHNRLYWYRQTLGQGPEFLTYFQNEAQLEKSRLLSDRFSAERPKGSFSTLEIQRTEQGDSAMYLCASSQIVQGWYGYTFGSGTRLTVV.

This clone has more than one count but fewer than ten. The rearrangement joins TRBV4-2 to TRBJ1-2; 10 bases align to TRBD1. V was pared by 1 base and J by 7 bases, with 9 bases of the junction left unmatched. The length of the CDR3 is 16 residues. The V gene's germline CDR1 is LGHNA and CDR2 YNFKEQ. CDR3 loop: CASSQGPTGGLGGYTF. As DNA, the CDR3 is TGTGCCAGCAGCCAAGGCCCGACAGGGGGCTTGGGTGGCTACACCTTC.

This clone was seen once. This chain links TRBV2 with TRBJ1-5; 7 bases are shared with TRBD1. The CDR3 extends over 16 amino acids. The V gene end was trimmed by 2 bases and the J gene end by 6 bases; junction bases not matched to a gene: 10. Per the germline V gene, CDR1 is SNHLY and CDR2 is FYNNEI. CDR3 nucleotides: TGTGCCAGCAGTGAACGCAGGACAGGAATTGGTCAGCCCCAGCATTTT. This translates into CASSERRTGIGQPQHF. Supplemented by reference TRBV2 and TRBJ1-5, the full variable domain reads EPEVTQTPSHQVTQMGQEVILRCVPISNHLYFYWYRQILGQKVEFLVSFYNNEISEKSEIFDDQFSVERPDGSNFTLKIRSTKLEDSAMYFCASSERRTGIGQPQHFGDGTRLSIL.

This chain uses TRBV19 with TRBJ1-1; D might be TRBD1 (5 bases). The CDR3 is made up of 16 amino acids. CDR1 is LNHDA, CDR2 SQIVND, per germline (reference sequence). V was trimmed by 0 bases and J by 1 base, leaving 12 bases between them. The CDR3 reads CASSIEGVSPNTEAFF. For the CDR3, the DNA is TGTGCCAGTAGTATAGAAGGGGTTAGTCCGAACACTGAAGCTTTCTTT.

The rearrangement links TRBV6-6 to TRBJ1-3; no reliable D call. Germline CDR1 is MNHNY and CDR2 is SVGAGI (reference sequence). The CDR3 extends over 13 amino acids. Trimming took 7 bases from V and 0 from J, leaving 7 bases between them. CDR3 loop: CASTLSSGNTIYF. CDR3 in DNA: TGTGCCAGCACCCTGAGCTCTGGAAACACCATATATTTT.

Here the CDR3 reads CASSPELSGGRGYTF. For the CDR3, the DNA is TGTGCCAGCAGCCCTGAACTATCAGGGGGACGCGGCTACACCTTC. This rearrangement joins TRBV6-1 to TRBJ1-2, with 7 nucleotides matching TRBD1. Germline CDR1 reads MNHNS; CDR2 reads SASEGT. Trimming at V came to 6 bases and at J to 8 bases, leaving 15 bases not matched to a gene. There are 15 residues in the CDR3.

This clone was detected only once. This chain joins TRBV2 and TRBJ2-1; D unclear. CDR1 and CDR2 (germline): SNHLY, FYNNEI. Trimming removed 3 bases at V and 1 base at J, with 7 bases between. The CDR3 is 14 amino acids. The CDR3 reads CASSEGRSYNEQFF. The CDR3 DNA follows: TGTGCCAGCAGTGAGGGCCGTTCCTACAATGAGCAGTTCTTC.

The rearrangement joins TRBV6-1 to TRBJ2-5; the match to TRBD1 covers 7 bases. The DNA end is more similar to TRBJ2-7, so the J call may be wrong. The CDR3 sequence is 14 residues long. Germline V CDR1 and CDR2: MNHNS, SASEGT. CDR3 protein: CASSMRGQAYEQYF. CDR3 nucleotide sequence: TGTGCCAGCAGTATGCGTGGACAGGCCTACGAGCAGTACTTC.

The rearrangement uses TRBV4-2 and TRBJ2-3; 10 nucleotides align to TRBD2. J was trimmed by 2 bases and V by 0 bases; bases with no gene match: 2. CDR3 length equals 16 residues. Looked up from germline, CDR1 is LGHNA and CDR2 is YNFKEQ. CDR3 in DNA: TGTGCCAGCAGCCAAGAAGGGACTAGCGCCACAGATACGCAGTATTTT. It yields the protein CASSQEGTSATDTQYF.

The chain uses TRBV19 and TRBJ1-4; D is ambiguous. Germline V lookup: CDR1 LNHDA, CDR2 SQIVND (reference sequence). This CDR3 comprises 15 residues. The V end lost 6 bases, the J end lost 0 bases, and 11 bases lay between the germline ends. CDR3 residues: CASSFNRATNEKLFF. The CDR3 DNA follows: TGTGCCAGTAGCTTCAACAGAGCAACTAATGAAAAACTGTTTTTT.

The rearrangement links TRBV7-9 to TRBJ2-5, with 7 nucleotides matching TRBD1. This CDR3 comprises 14 residues. After removal of 4 bases from V and 1 base from J, the junction contained 3 bases not matched to a gene. CDR1 and CDR2 (germline): SEHNR, FQNEAQ (reference sequence). The CDR3: CASSSTGAQETQYF. CDR3 DNA sequence: TGTGCCAGCAGCTCTACAGGGGCCCAAGAGACCCAGTACTTC.

This rearrangement joins TRBV6-5 to TRBJ2-2; D may be TRBD1 (5 bases). The CDR3 spans 15 residues. Trimming removed 0 bases from V and 2 bases from J, with 7 bases in between. Germline CDR1 MNHEY, CDR2 SVGAGI. Here the CDR3 DNA reads TGTGCCAGCAGTTACTCCAGGGTAAACACCGGGGAGCTGTTTTTT. Translation: CASSYSRVNTGELFF.

The chain joins TRBV11-2 to TRBJ2-2, with D unclear. CDR3 length: 14 residues. Trimming took off 4 bases at V and 2 bases at J, with 8 bases between the two ends. Germline assignment: CDR1 SGHAT and CDR2 FQNNGV. This CDR3 is CASSSRQNTGELFF. CDR3 nucleotides: TGTGCCAGCAGCTCTCGACAAAACACCGGGGAGCTGTTTTTT.

The chain is built from TRBV19 and TRBJ1-5; D uncertain. Trimming removed 4 bases from V and 6 bases from J, with 10 bases in between. Germline CDR1 is LNHDA and CDR2 is SQIVND (reference sequence). The CDR3 runs to 13 residues. The DNA of the CDR3 is TGTGCCAGTAGTAGTTCTTCGGGTCAGCCCCAGCATTTT. This codes for CASSSSSGQPQHF. The entire variable domain, with the rest obtained from reference TRBV19 and TRBJ1-5, is as follows: DGGITQSPKYLFRKEGQNVTLSCEQNLNHDAMYWYRQDPGQGLRLIYYSQIVNDFQKGDIAEGYSVSREKKESFPLTVTSAQKNPTAFYLCASSSSSGQPQHFGDGTRLSIL.

The chain carries TRBV5-6 and TRBJ1-2, with D tentatively TRBD1 (6 bases). There are 14 residues in the CDR3. Per the germline V gene, CDR1 is SGHDT and CDR2 is YYEEEE. Trimming removed 3 bases at V and 8 bases at J, with 17 bases between. CDR3 in amino acids: CASSWTASLEGYTF. In DNA form, the CDR3 reads TGTGCCAGCAGCTGGACAGCCTCTTTAGAGGGCTACACCTTC.

V and J are TRBV6-1 and TRBJ2-1; 12 positions match TRBD1. CDR3 length equals 15 residues. J was trimmed by 7 bases and V by 1 base; bases with no gene match: 2. Germline V gene data show CDR1 as MNHNS and CDR2 as SASEGT. This CDR3 reads CASSEVGQGANEQFF. DNA of the CDR3: TGTGCCAGCAGTGAAGTGGGACAGGGGGCGAATGAGCAGTTCTTC.

CDR3 protein: CASKGAGGSGNTIYF. DNA for the CDR3: TGCGCCAGCAAAGGCGCAGGGGGCTCTGGAAACACCATATATTTT. The V gene is TRBV10-2, the J gene TRBJ1-3, with 7 nucleotides matching TRBD1. Germline loops: CDR1 WSHSY, CDR2 SAAADI. V trimming: 7 bases; J trimming: 0 bases; junction bases outside the gene matches: 6. The CDR3 loop spans 15 amino acids.

The V and J genes are TRBV7-9 and TRBJ1-2; D is undetermined. The ends were cut back, 3 bases at V and 8 bases at J, with 13 bases in the middle. This CDR3 contains 13 residues. Germline CDR1 is SEHNR and CDR2 is FQNEAQ (reference sequence). CDR3 protein: CASSFPDWGGYTF. The CDR3 nucleotides read TGTGCCAGCAGCTTCCCGGACTGGGGAGGCTACACCTTC.

This clone has a handful of counts. The CDR3, as DNA: TGCAGCGCCAGGGGCGCCGGTCAGCCCCAGCATTTT. This translates into CSARGAGQPQHF. This chain connects TRBV29-1 to TRBJ1-5; D possibly corresponds to TRBD1 (6 bases). Germline V gene data show CDR1 as SQVTM and CDR2 as ANQGSEA. The CDR3 length is 12 residues. Trimming took off 7 bases at V and 6 bases at J, with 13 bases between the two ends.

The chain uses TRBV27 and TRBJ2-7; 11 bases are shared with TRBD2. The V segment lost 10 bases and the J segment 1 base; nucleotides outside the gene matches: 3. Germline-derived CDR1 and CDR2 are MNHEY and SMNVEV (reference sequence). The CDR3 is 13 amino acids. CDR3 sequence: CATGLAGSYEQYF. The CDR3 bases are TGTGCCACCGGACTAGCGGGTTCCTACGAGCAGTACTTC.

This chain links TRBV6-1 with TRBJ2-6; weak D call: TRBD1 (6 bases). In germline, CDR1 is MNHNS, CDR2 SASEGT. The CDR3 is made up of 14 amino acids. With 6 bases removed from V and 3 bases from J, the gap between germline ends came to 9 bases. The DNA of the CDR3 is TGTGCCAGCAGCCGGACAGTTGGGGCCAACGTCCTGACTTTC. Residues: CASSRTVGANVLTF.